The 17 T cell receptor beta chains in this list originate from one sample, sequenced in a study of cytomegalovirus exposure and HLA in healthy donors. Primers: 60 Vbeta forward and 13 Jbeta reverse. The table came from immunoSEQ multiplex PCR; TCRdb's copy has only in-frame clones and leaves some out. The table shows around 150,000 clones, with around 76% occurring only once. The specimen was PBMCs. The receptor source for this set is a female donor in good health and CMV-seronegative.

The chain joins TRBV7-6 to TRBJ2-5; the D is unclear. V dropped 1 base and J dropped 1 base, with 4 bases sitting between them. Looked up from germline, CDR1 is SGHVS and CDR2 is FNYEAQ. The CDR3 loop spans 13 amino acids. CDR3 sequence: CASSLVRQETQYF. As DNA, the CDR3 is TGTGCCAGCAGCTTAGTCCGCCAAGAGACCCAGTACTTC.

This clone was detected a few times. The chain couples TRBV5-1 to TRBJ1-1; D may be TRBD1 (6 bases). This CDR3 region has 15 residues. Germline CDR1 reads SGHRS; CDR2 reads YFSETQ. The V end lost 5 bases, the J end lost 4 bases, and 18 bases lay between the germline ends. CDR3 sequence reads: CASSSVGGGGTEAFF. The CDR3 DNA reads TGCGCCAGCAGTTCGGTTGGGGGCGGGGGCACTGAAGCTTTCTTT. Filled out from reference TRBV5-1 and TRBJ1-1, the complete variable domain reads KAGVTQTPRYLIKTRGQQVTLSCSPISGHRSVSWYQQTPGQGLQFLFEYFSETQRNKGNFPGRFSGRQFSNSRSEMNVSTLELGDSALYLCASSSVGGGGTEAFFGQGTRLTVV.

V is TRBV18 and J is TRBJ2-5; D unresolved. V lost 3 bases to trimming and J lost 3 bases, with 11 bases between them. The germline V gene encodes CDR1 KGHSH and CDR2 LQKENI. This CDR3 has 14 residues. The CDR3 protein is CASSPQRMKETQYF. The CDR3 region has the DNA TGTGCCAGCTCACCTCAGCGAATGAAAGAGACCCAGTACTTC.

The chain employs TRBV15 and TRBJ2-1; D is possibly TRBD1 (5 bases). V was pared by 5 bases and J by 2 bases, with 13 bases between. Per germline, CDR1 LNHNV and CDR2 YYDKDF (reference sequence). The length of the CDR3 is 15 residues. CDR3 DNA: TGTGCCACCAGCTTATTCGAGACAGCCTACAATGAGCAGTTCTTC. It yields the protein CATSLFETAYNEQFF.

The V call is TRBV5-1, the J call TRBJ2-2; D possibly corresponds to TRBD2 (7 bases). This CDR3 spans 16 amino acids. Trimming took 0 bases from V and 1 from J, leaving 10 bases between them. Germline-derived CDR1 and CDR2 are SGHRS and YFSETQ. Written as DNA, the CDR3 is TGCGCCAGCAGCTTGGTGGGGGGGCAGAACACCGGGGAGCTGTTTTTT. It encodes CASSLVGGQNTGELFF.

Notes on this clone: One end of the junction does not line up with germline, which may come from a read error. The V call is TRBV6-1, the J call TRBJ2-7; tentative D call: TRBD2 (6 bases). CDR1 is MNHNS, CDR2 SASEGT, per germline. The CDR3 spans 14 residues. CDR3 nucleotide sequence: TGTGCCGGCAGTGGGGCGGGGAGCTCCTACGAGCAGTACTTC. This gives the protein CAGSGAGSSYEQYF.

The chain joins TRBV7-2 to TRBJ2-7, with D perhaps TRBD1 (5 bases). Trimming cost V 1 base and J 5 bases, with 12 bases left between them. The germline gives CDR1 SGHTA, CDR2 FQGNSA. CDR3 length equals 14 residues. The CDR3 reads CASSLDRPRHEQYF. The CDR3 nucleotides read TGTGCCAGCAGCTTAGACAGGCCCCGACACGAGCAGTACTTC.

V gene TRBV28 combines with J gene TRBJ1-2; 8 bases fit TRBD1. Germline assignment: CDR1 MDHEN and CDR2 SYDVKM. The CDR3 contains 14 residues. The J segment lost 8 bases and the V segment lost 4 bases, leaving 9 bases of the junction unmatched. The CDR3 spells CASSSTDRGKGYTF. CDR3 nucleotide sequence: TGTGCCAGCAGTTCCACTGACAGGGGCAAGGGCTACACCTTC.

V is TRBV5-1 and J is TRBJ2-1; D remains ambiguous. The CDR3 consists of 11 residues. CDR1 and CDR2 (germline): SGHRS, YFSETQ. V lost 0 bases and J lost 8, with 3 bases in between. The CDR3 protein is CASSLADEQFF. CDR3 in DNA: TGCGCCAGCAGCTTGGCCGATGAGCAGTTCTTC.

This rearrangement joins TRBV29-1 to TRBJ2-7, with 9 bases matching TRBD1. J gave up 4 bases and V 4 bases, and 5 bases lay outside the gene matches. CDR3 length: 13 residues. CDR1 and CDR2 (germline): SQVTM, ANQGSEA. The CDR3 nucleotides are TGCAGCGTTGTTTTAGGACAGGGGTACGAGCAGTACTTC. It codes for CSVVLGQGYEQYF.

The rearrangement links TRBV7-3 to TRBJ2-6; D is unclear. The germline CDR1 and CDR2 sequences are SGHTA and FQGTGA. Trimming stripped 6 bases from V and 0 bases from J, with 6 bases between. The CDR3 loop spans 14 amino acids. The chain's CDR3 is CASRTGSGANVLTF. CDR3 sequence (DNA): TGTGCCAGCAGGACGGGCTCTGGGGCCAACGTCCTGACTTTC.

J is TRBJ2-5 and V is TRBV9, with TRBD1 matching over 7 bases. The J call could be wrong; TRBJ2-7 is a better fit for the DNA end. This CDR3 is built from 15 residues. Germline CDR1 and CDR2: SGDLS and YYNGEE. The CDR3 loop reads CASSVGQPRISEQYF. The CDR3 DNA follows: TGTGCCAGCAGCGTGGGACAGCCGCGAATTTCCGAGCAGTACTTC.

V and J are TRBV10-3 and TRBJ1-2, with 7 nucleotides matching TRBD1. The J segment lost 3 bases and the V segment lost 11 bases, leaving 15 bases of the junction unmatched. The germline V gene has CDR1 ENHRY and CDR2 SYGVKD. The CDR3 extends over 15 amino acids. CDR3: CAVQTGPPGYYGYTF. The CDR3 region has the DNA TGTGCCGTCCAGACAGGGCCCCCAGGGTACTATGGCTACACCTTC.

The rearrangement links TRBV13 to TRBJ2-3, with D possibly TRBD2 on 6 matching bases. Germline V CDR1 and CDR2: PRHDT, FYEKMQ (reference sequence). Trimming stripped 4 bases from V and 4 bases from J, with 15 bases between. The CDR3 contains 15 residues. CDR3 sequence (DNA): TGTGCCAGCAGCTCCAGACTAGTATTGGCAGATACGCAGTATTTT. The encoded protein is CASSSRLVLADTQYF. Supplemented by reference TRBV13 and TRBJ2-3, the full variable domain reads AAGVIQSPRHLIKEKRETATLKCYPIPRHDTVYWYQQGPGQDPQFLISFYEKMQSDKGSIPDRFSAQQFSDYHSELNMSSLELGDSALYFCASSSRLVLADTQYFGPGTRLTVL.

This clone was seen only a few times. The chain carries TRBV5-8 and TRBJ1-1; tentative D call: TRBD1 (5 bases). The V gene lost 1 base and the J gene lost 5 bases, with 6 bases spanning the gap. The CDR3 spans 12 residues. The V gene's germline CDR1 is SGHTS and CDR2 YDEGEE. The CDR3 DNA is TGTGCCAGCAGCTTGAGGGGAACTGAAGCTTTCTTT. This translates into CASSLRGTEAFF.

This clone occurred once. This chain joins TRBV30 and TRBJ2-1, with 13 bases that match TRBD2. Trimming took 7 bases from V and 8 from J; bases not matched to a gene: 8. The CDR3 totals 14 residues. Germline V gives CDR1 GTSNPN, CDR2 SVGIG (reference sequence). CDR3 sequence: CAFTRLAGGDEQFF. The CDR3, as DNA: TGTGCCTTCACGCGACTAGCGGGAGGAGATGAGCAGTTCTTC. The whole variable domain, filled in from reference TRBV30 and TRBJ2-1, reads SQTIHQWPATLVQPVGSPLSLECTVEGTSNPNLYWYRQAAGRGLQLLFYSVGIGQISSEVPQNLSASRPQDRQFILSSKKLLLSDSGFYLCAFTRLAGGDEQFFGPGTRLTVL.

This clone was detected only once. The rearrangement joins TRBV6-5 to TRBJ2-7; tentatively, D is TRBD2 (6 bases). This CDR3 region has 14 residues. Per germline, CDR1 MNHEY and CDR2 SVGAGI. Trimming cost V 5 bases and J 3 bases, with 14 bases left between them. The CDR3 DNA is TGTGCCAGCAGTGAACAGCTGGGGGGCTACGAGCAGTACTTC. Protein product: CASSEQLGGYEQYF.